The clone carrying this TCR beta chain was picked up many times. The data are from a study of T cells in Graves' hyperthyroidism and ophthalmopathy. V shed 5 bases and J shed 2 bases, with 13 bases lying between them. CDR3 size: 14 residues. Germline assignment: CDR1 SGHAT and CDR2 FQNNGV. TCR beta CDR3 regions were amplified from RNA. HTBI primers were employed in a first-round RT-PCR of the TCR CDR3. TCRdb recomputed calls from the multiplex PCR reads with MiXCR, one row per CDR3 protein. Altogether around 280,000 distinct CDR3 sequences are present, 10% to 15% being singletons, with the ten largest covering approximately 7.8%.

The rearrangement links TRBV11-2 to TRBJ2-7, with D uncertain. This sequence originates from a woman in her 30s with Graves' hyperthyroidism that later progressed to Graves' ophthalmopathy. The sequencing sample was made of blood. The CDR3 sequence is CASSPPVGTYEQYF. In DNA form, the CDR3 reads TGTGCCAGCAGCCCCCCAGTTGGGACCTACGAGCAGTACTTC.